This T cell receptor beta chain was captured in a study of vaccination and CD4 T cells after COVID-19. For the study at large: No peptide, an HIV-1 Nef pool, or a CEFX pool was what each control culture received.

An Oncomine TCR Beta short-read assay was used to sequence the DNA from cultured CD4+ T cells. TCRdb called the PCR reads again in MiXCR, with one record for every CDR3 protein. The table lists 6,500 to 7,500 distinct CDR3 sequences, 33% of them singletons. This clonotype was counted between two and nine times. Its cognate antigen is unknown. CDR3 length equals 16 residues. Trimming removed 5 bases from V and 4 bases from J; junction bases left unmatched: 7. The germline V gene encodes CDR1 SGHTA and CDR2 FQGTGA. The treatment denotes: roughly 10-day PBMC culture with coronavirus spike peptide pools or control peptides (ViraFEST assay). The unexposed donor provided CD4+ T cells, which were taken before the COVID-19 pandemic (2011-2018).

Sequencing input: CD4+ T cells from blood, cultured in vitro. The gene calls are TRBV7-3 and TRBJ2-1; TRBD2 matches 11 bases. The sequence was obtained from a human donor in good health. CDR3 sequence (DNA): TGTGCCAGCAGCCTATACCCTAGCGGGGGGTACAATGAGCAGTTCTTC. Translating it yields CASSLYPSGGYNEQFF.